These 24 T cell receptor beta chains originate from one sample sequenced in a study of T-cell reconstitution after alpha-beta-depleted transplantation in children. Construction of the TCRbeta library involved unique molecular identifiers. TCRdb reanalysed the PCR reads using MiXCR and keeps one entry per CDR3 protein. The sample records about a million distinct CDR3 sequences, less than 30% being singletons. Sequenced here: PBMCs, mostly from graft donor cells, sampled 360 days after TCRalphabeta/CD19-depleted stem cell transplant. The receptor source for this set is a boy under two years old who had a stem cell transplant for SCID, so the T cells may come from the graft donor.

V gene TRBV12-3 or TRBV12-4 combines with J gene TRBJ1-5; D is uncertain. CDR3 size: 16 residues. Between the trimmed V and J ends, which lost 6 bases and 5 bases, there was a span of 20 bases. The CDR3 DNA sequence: TGTGCCAGCAGCCCTCAAGAGGGATTAGTAGATCAGCCCCAGCATTTT. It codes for CASSPQEGLVDQPQHF.

CDR3 sequence reads: CASGDSGTDTQYF. In DNA, the CDR3 is TGTGCCAGCGGAGACAGTGGGACAGATACGCAGTATTTT. This chain joins TRBV3-1 and TRBJ2-3, with D possibly matching TRBD1 (5 bases). There are 13 residues in the CDR3. Trimming took off 8 bases at V and 3 bases at J, with 12 bases between the two ends. Germline V gene sequence: CDR1 LGHDT, CDR2 YNNKEL (reference sequence).

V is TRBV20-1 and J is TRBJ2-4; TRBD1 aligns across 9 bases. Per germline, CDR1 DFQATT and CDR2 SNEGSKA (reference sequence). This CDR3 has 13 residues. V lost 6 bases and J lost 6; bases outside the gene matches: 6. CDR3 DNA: TGCAGTGCACCCGACAGGGGGTCAAACATTCAGTACTTC. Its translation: CSAPDRGSNIQYF.

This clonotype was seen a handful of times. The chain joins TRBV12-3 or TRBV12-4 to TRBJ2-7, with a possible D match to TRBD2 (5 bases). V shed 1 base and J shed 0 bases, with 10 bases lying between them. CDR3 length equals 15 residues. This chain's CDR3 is CASSLVGGISYEQYF. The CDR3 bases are TGTGCCAGCAGTTTAGTCGGAGGTATCTCCTACGAGCAGTACTTC.

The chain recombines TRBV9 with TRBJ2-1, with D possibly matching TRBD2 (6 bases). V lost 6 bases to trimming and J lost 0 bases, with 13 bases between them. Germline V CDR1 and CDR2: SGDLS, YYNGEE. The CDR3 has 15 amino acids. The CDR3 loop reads CASTPGGDSYNEQFF. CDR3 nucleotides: TGTGCCAGCACTCCCGGCGGGGACTCCTACAATGAGCAGTTCTTC.

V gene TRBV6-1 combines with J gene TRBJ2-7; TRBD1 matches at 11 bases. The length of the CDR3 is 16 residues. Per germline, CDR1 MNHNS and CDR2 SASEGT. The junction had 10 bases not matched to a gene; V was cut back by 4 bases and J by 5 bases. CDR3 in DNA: TGTGCCAGCAGTGTATCCCGGGACAGGGGGAATCACGAGCAGTACTTC. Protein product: CASSVSRDRGNHEQYF.

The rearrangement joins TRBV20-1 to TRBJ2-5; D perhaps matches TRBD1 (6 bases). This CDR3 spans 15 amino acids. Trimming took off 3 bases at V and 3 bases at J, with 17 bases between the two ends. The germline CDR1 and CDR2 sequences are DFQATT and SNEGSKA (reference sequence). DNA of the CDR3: TGCAGTGCTAGTAGAAGGACAGCCACCGAAGAGACCCAGTACTTC. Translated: CSASRRTATEETQYF.

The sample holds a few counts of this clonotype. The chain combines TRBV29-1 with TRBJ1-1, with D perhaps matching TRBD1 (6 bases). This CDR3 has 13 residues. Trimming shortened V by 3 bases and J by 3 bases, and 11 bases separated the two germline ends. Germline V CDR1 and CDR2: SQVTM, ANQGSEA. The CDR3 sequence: CSVERGGDTEAFF. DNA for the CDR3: TGCAGCGTTGAGAGAGGGGGGGACACTGAAGCTTTCTTT.

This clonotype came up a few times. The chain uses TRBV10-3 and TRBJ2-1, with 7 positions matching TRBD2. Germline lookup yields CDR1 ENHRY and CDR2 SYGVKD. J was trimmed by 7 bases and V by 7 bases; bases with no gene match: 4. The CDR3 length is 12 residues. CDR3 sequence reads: CAIKGGGNEQFF. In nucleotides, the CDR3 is TGTGCCATCAAAGGCGGGGGTAATGAGCAGTTCTTC.

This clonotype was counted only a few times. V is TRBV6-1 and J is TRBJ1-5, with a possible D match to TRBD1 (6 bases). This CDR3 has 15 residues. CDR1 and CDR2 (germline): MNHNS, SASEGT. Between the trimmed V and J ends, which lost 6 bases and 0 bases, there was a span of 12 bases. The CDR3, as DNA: TGTGCCAGCAGAAGGACAGTTTATAGCAATCAGCCCCAGCATTTT. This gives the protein CASRRTVYSNQPQHF.

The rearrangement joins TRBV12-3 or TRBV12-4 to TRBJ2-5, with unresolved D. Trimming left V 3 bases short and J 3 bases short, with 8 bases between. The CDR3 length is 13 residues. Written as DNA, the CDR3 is TGTGCCAGCAGTTTGTGGGTTAAAGAGACCCAGTACTTC. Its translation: CASSLWVKETQYF.

The CDR3 DNA is TGTGCCAGCAGCGCCGGACGATCGGACAGTTCAGCTTTCTTT. This sequence encodes CASSAGRSDSSAFF. The rearrangement uses TRBV7-9 and TRBJ1-1, with a weak D call TRBD1 (6 bases). CDR3 length: 14 residues. CDR1 SEHNR and CDR2 FQNEAQ come from the germline V gene (reference sequence). Trimming removed 5 bases from V and 10 bases from J, with 20 bases in between.

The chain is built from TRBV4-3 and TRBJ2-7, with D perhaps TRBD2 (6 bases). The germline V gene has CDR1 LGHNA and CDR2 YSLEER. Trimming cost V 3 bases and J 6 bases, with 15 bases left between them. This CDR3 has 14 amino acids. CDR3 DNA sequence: TGCGCCAGCAGCCATCGGGGAGGATTTGGCGAGCAGTACTTC. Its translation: CASSHRGGFGEQYF.

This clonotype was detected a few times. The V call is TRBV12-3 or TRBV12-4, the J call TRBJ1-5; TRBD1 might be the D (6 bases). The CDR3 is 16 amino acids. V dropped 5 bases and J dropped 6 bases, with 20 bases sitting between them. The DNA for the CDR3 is TGTGCCAGCAGTGGGGGCCAGGGTTGGCCAGCTCAGCCCCAGCATTTT. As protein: CASSGGQGWPAQPQHF.

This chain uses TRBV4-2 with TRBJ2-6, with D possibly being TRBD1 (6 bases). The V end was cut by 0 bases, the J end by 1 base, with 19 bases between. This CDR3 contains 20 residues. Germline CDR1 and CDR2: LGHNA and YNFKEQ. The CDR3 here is CASSQEGGTGIPSGANVLTF. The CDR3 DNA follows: TGTGCCAGCAGCCAAGAAGGAGGTACAGGGATCCCTTCTGGGGCCAACGTCCTGACTTTC.

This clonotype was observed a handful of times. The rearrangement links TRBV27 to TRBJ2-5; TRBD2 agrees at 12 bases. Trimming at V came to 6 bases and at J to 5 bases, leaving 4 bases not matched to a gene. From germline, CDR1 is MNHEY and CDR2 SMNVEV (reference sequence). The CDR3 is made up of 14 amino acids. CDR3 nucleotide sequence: TGTGCCAGCAGCGTGACTAGCGGGGGTGAGACCCAGTACTTC. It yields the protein CASSVTSGGETQYF.

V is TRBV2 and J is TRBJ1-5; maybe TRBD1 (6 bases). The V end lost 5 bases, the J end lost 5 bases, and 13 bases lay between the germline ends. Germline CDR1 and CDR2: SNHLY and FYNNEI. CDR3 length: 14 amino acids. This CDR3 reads CASSYQGRDQPQHF. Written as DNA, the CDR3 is TGTGCCAGCAGTTACCAGGGGCGGGATCAGCCCCAGCATTTT.

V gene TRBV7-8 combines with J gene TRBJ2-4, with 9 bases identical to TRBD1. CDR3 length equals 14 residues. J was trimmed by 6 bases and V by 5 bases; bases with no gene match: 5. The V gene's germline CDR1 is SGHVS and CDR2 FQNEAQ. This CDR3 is CASSRDRAGNIQYF. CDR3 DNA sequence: TGTGCCAGCAGCCGGGACAGGGCGGGAAACATTCAGTACTTC.

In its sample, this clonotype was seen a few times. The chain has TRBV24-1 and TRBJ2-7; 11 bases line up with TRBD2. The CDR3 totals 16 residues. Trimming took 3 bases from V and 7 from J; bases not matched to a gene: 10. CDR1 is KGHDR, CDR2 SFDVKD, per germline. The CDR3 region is CATSDSTGTSGTEQYF. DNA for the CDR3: TGTGCCACCAGTGATAGCACCGGGACTAGCGGTACGGAGCAGTACTTC.

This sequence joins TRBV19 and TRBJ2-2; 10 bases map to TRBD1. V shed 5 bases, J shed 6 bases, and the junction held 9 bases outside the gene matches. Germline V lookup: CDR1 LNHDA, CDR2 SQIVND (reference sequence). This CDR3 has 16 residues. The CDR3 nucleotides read TGTGCCAGTAGTCCCCTGACAGGGGGCTTGGCCGGGGAGCTGTTTTTT. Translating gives CASSPLTGGLAGELFF.

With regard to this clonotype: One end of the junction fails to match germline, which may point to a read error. CDR3 nucleotides: TGTGCCATCAGTCCCGCGGGGACCGGGGCCAACGTCCTGACTTTC. It is translated as CAISPAGTGANVLTF. The chain links TRBV28 to TRBJ2-6, with a tentative D call TRBD2 (6 bases). Germline CDR1 MDHEN, CDR2 SYDVKM. The CDR3 length is 15 residues. The variable domain in full, with the rest retrieved from reference TRBV28 and TRBJ2-6, is DVKVTQSSRYLVKRTGEKVFLECVQDMDHENMFWYRQDPGLGLRLIYFSYDVKMKEKGDIPEGYSVSREKKERFSLILESASTNQTSMYLCAISPAGTGANVLTFGAGSRLTVL.

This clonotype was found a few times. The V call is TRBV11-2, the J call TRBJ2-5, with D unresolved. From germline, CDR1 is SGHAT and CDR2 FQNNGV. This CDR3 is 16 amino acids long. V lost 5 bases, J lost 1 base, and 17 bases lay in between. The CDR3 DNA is TGTGCCAGCAGCCCCGTTGGTGGGCGTAGCCAAGAGACCCAGTACTTC. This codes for CASSPVGGRSQETQYF.

CDR3 residues: CASSLARTIGSNEQFF. The CDR3 DNA reads TGTGCCAGCAGTTTAGCCAGGACTATAGGTAGCAATGAGCAGTTCTTC. The chain uses TRBV12-3 or TRBV12-4 and TRBJ2-1, with a weak D call TRBD2 (6 bases). The germline V and J ends were trimmed by 0 bases and 6 bases, with 15 bases remaining between them. The CDR3 extends over 16 amino acids.

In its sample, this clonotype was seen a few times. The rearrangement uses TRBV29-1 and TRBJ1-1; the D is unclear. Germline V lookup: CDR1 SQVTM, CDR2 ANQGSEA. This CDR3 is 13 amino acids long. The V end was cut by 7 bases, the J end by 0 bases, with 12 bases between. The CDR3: CSAEGPMNTEAFF. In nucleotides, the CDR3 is TGCAGCGCGGAGGGTCCCATGAACACTGAAGCTTTCTTT.